This TCR beta chain was sequenced for a study of spatial heterogeneity in lung cancer. Notes on the study in general: It was found that expanded intratumoral alpha and beta TCR counts tracked tumor mutation counts.

The sample's time point: sample taken at primary tumor resection. Every TCR cDNA molecule bore a unique molecular identifier. TCRdb re-called the 5' RACE reads with MiXCR, one entry per CDR3 protein. This table has approximately 7,000 distinct CDR3 sequences, under 20% appearing once. This clonotype is medium-sized by share. Its antigen is still unknown. This CDR3 comprises 14 residues. Germline V gene lookup returns CDR1 SGDLS and CDR2 YYNGEE. With 5 bases removed from V and 3 bases from J, the gap between germline ends came to 14 bases. The J gene is TRBJ1-1, the V gene TRBV9, with TRBD1 as a possible D gene (5 bases). The origin of this receptor is a female donor with early-stage non-small cell lung cancer. Sample: lung tumor tissue, taken at surgery. This chain's CDR3 is CASRGPGYDTEAFF. The CDR3 DNA reads as TGTGCCAGCAGAGGTCCAGGGTATGACACTGAAGCTTTCTTT. Looking up the rest from reference TRBV9 and TRBJ1-1 gives the full variable domain: DSGVTQTPKHLITATGQRVTLRCSPRSGDLSVYWYQQSLDQGLQFLIQYYNGEERAKGNILERFSAQQFPDLHSELNLSSLELGDSALYFCASRGPGYDTEAFFGQGTRLTVV.